This T cell receptor (beta chain) is drawn from a study of cytomegalovirus exposure and HLA in healthy donors. Study results and limitations: A later analysis showed TCR association rates differing by HLA locus, peaking at DRB1 and lowest at HLA-C.

Germline V lookup: CDR1 SGDLS, CDR2 YYNGEE. CDR3 length: 17 amino acids. The V segment lost 3 bases and the J segment 4 bases; nucleotides outside the gene matches: 13. Primers: 60 Vbeta forward and 13 Jbeta reverse. Authors' analysis steps: A later analysis counted around 80 million unique TCR beta chains, 9.5 million to 12 million shared. Assay: immunoSEQ multiplex PCR; the TCRdb copy retains only in-frame clones and omits some. V and J calls and clone size follow that table, whereas D and trimming were derived from the DNA. Of some 100,000 clones listed, approximately 71% are singletons. Concerning this clone: Its antigen is undetermined.

The TCR was taken from a woman younger than 35 in good health and CMV-seropositive. V usage is TRBV9 and J usage is TRBJ2-1; 7 bases are shared with TRBD2. Sequenced input: PBMCs. The CDR3 DNA reads TGTGCCAGCAGCGCAGCAACGGGAACGGGGGGATACAATGAGCAGTTCTTC. Translating it yields CASSAATGTGGYNEQFF. The full variable domain, its missing parts supplied by reference TRBV9 and TRBJ2-1, is DSGVTQTPKHLITATGQRVTLRCSPRSGDLSVYWYQQSLDQGLQFLIQYYNGEERAKGNILERFSAQQFPDLHSELNLSSLELGDSALYFCASSAATGTGGYNEQFFGPGTRLTVL.